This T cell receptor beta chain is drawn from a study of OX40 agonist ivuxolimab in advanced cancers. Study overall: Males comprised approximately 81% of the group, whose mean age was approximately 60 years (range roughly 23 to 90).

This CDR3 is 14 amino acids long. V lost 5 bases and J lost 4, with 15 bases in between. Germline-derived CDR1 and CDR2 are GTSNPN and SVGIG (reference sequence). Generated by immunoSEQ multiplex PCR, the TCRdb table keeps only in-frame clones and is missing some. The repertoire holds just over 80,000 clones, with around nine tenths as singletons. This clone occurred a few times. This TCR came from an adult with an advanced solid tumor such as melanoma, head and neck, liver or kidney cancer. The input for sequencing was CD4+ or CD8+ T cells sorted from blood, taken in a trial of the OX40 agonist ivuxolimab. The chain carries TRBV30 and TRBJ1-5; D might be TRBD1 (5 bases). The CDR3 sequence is CAWGEGEWNQPQHF. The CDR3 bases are TGTGCCTGGGGGGAAGGGGAATGGAATCAGCCCCAGCATTTT.